This TCR beta chain was observed in a study of siplizumab effects on memory and regulatory T cells. The protocol was immunoSEQ multiplex PCR, while the TCRdb copy is restricted to in-frame clones and leaves out a portion. The table lists approximately 100,000 clones, around 94% of them singletons, with about 1.2% in the top ten. The CDR3 has 16 residues. Germline CDR1 is LNHDA and CDR2 is SQIVND (reference sequence). The V end was cut by 5 bases, the J end by 4 bases, with 18 bases between. Findings and limits, study-wide: Naive T cells looked more diverse than memory cells, and they looked like major contributors to the alloresponse.

This clone was detected many times. Its specificity is not known. The chain is built from TRBV19 and TRBJ1-5, with D possibly TRBD1 on 5 matching bases. The receptor was derived from a human donor in good health. Material for sequencing was non-Treg CD4+ T cells sorted from blood. The CDR3 DNA is TGTGCCAGTAGTCAATCTTTGGAAGCAGGGAATCAGCCCCAGCATTTT. Amino acids: CASSQSLEAGNQPQHF.